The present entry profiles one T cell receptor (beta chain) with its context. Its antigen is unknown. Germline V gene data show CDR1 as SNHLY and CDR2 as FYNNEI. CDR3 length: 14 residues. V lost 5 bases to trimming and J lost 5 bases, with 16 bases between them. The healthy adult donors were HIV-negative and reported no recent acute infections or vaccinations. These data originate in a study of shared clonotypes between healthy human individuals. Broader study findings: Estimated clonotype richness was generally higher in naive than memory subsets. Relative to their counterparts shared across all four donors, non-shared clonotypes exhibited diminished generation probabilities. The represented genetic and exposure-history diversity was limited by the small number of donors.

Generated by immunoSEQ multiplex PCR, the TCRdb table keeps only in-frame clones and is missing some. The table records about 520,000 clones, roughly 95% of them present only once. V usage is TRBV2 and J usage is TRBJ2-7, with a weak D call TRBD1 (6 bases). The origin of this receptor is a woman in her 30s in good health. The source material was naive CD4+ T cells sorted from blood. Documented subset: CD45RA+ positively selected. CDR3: CASSPVGALNEQYF. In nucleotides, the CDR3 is TGTGCCAGCAGTCCGGTGGGGGCCCTTAACGAGCAGTACTTC.